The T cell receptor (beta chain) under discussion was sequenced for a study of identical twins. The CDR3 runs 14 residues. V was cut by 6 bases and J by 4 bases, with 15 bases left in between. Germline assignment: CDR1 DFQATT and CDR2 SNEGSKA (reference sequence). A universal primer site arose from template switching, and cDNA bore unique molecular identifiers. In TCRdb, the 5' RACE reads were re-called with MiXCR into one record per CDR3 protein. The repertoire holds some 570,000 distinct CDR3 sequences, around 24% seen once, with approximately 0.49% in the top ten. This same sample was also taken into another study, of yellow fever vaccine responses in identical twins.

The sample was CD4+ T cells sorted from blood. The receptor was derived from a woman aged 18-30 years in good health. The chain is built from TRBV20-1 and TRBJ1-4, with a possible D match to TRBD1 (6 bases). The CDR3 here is CSARGGSGNEKLFF. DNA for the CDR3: TGCAGTGCACGGGGGGGCAGCGGTAATGAAAAACTGTTTTTT.